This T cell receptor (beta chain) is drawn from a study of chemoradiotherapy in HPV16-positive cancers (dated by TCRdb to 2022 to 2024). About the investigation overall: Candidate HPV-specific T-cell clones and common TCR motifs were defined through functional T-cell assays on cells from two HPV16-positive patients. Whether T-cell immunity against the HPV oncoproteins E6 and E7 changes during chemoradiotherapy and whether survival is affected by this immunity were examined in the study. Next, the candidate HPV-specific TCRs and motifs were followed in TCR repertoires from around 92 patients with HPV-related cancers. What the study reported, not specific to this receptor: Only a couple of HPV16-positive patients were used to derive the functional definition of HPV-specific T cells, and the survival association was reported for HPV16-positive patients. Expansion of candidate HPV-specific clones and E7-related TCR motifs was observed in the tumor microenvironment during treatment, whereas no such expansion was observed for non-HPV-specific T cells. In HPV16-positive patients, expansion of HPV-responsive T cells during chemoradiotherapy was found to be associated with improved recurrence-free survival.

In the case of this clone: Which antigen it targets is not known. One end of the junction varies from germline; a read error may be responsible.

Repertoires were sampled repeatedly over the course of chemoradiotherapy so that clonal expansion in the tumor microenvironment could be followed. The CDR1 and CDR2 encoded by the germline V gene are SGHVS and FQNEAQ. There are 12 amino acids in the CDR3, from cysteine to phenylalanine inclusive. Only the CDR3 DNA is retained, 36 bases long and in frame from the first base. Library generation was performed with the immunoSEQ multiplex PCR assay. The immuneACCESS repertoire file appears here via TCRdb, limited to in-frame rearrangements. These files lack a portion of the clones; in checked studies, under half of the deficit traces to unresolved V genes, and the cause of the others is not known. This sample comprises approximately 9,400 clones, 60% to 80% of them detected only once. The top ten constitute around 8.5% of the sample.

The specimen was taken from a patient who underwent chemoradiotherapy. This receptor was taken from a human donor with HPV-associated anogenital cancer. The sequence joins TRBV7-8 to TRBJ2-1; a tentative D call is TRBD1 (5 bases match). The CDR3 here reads CASSLTAVRGVF. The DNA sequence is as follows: TGTGCCAGCAGCTTAACGGCGGTTAGGGGCGTCTTC.